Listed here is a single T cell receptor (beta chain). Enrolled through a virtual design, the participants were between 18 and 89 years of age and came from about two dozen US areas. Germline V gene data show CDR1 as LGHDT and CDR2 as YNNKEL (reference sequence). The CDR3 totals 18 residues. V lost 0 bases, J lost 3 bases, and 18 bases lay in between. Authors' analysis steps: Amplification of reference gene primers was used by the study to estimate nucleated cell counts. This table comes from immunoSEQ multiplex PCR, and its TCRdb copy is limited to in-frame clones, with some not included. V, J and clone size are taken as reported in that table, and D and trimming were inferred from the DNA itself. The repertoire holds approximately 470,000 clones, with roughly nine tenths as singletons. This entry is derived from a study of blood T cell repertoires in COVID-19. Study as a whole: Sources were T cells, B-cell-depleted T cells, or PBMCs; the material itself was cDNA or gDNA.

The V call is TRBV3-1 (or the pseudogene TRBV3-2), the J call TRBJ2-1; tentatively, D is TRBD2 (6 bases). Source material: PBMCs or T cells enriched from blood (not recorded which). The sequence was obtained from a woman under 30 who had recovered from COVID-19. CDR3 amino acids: CASSQERWDFVNYNEQFF. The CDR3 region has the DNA TGTGCCAGCAGCCAAGAGAGGTGGGACTTCGTCAACTACAATGAGCAGTTCTTC.